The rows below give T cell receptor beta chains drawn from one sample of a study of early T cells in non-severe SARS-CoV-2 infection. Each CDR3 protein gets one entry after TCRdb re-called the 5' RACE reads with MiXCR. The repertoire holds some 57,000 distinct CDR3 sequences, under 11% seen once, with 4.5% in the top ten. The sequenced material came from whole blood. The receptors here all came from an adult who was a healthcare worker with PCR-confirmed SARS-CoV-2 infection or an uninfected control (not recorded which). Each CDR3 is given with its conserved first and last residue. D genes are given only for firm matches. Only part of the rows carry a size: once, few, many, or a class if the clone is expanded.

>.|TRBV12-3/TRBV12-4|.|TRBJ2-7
CASSFNTVYEQYF
TGTGCCAGCAGTTTTAATACTGTCTACGAGCAGTACTTC
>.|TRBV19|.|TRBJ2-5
CASSSLGPGEQETQYF
TGTGCCAGTAGTAGCCTAGGGCCTGGGGAACAAGAGACCCAGTACTTC
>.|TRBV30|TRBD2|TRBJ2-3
CACLAGGTQYF
TGTGCCTGTCTAGCGGGAGGTACGCAGTATTTT
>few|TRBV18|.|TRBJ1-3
CASSPGRKNSGNTIYF
TGTGCCAGCTCACCAGGGCGGAAGAACTCTGGAAACACCATATATTTT
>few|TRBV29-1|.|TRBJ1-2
CSAVTGIDYGYTF
TGCAGCGCCGTGACAGGAATAGACTATGGCTACACCTTC
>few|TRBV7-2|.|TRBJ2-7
CASSLDAGVTYEQYF
TGTGCCAGCAGCTTAGATGCAGGGGTTACCTACGAGCAGTACTTC
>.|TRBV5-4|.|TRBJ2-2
CASSLSSGHRPTGELFF
TGTGCCAGCAGCCTGTCATCAGGGCATCGACCCACCGGGGAGCTGTTTTTT
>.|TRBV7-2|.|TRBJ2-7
CASSLRDGYEQNF
TGTGCCAGCAGCTTGAGGGACGGCTACGAGCAGAACTTC
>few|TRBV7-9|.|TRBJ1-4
CASSSRGATNEKLFF
TGTGCCAGCAGCTCCCGGGGAGCAACTAATGAAAAACTGTTTTTT
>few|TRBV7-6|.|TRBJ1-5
CASSRYSNQPQHF
TGTGCCAGCAGCAGATATAGCAATCAGCCCCAGCATTTT
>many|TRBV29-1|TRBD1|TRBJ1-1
CSVQGRSMNTEAFF
TGCAGCGTACAGGGGCGTTCTATGAACACTGAAGCTTTCTTT
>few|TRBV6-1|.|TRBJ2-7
CASSEALSVSYEQYF
TGTGCCAGCAGTGAAGCCCTGTCGGTCTCCTACGAGCAGTACTTC
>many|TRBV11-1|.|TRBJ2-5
CASSSRASPSQETQYF
TGTGCCAGCAGCTCACGAGCGTCCCCCTCACAAGAGACCCAGTACTTC
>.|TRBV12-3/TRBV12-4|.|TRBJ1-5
CASSLASGQKNQPQHF
TGTGCCAGCAGTTTGGCCTCGGGACAAAAAAATCAGCCCCAGCATTTT
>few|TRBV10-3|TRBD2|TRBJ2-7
CAIRGLAGVTYEQYF
TGTGCCATCAGGGGACTAGCGGGGGTTACCTACGAGCAGTACTTC
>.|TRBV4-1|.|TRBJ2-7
CASSNRQAYEQYF
TGCGCCAGCAGCAACCGACAGGCCTACGAGCAGTACTTC
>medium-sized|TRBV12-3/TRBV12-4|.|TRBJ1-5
CASSPDRSNQPQHF
TGTGCCAGCAGCCCTGACAGGAGCAATCAGCCCCAGCATTTT
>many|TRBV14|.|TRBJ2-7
CASSQSLGEQYF
TGTGCCAGCAGTCAGTCCCTGGGCGAGCAGTACTTC
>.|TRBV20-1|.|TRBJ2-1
CSARAYSGSSYNEQFF
TGCAGTGCTAGAGCTTACTCGGGCAGCTCCTACAATGAGCAGTTCTTC
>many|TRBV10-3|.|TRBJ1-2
CAISESYGYTF
TGTGCCATCAGTGAGTCTTATGGCTACACCTTC
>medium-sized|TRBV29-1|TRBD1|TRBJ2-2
CSVKGGGGDTGELFF
TGCAGCGTTAAAGGGGGCGGTGGGGACACCGGGGAGCTGTTTTTT
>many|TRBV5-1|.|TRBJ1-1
CASSRGGTYSTEAFF
TGCGCCAGCAGCAGAGGGGGGACCTACTCAACTGAAGCTTTCTTT
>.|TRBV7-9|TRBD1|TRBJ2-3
CASSWETGLAQYF
TGTGCCAGCAGCTGGGAGACAGGGCTGGCGCAGTATTTT
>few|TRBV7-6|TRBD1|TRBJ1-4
CASSIQTGGEKLFF
TGTGCCAGCAGCATCCAAACAGGGGGAGAAAAACTGTTTTTT
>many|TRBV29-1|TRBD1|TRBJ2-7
CSVGSNTGQPSPQYF
TGCAGCGTTGGCTCGAATACGGGACAGCCTTCGCCGCAGTACTTC
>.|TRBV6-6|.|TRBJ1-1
CASGEGQGRPERMEAFF
TGTGCCAGCGGGGAGGGGCAGGGGCGCCCGGAGCGAATGGAAGCTTTCTTT
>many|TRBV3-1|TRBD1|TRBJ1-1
CASSSPGQSNTEAFF
TGTGCCAGCAGCTCTCCGGGACAGTCGAACACTGAAGCTTTCTTT
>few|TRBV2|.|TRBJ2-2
CASSAGTINTGELFF
TGTGCCAGCAGTGCCGGGACAATAAACACCGGGGAGCTGTTTTTT
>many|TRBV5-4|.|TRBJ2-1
CASSFRQESYNEQFF
TGTGCCAGCAGCTTCCGACAGGAGTCATACAATGAGCAGTTCTTC
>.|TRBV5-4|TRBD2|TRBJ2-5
CASSSTSGIVAQYF
TGTGCCAGCAGCTCCACTAGCGGGATCGTCGCCCAGTACTTC
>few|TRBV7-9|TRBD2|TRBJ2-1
CASSSTGGASGSYSSYNEQFF
TGTGCCAGCAGCTCCACCGGCGGGGCTAGCGGGAGTTACAGCTCCTACAATGAGCAGTTCTTC
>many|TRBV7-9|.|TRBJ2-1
CASSPVLSSYNEQFF
TGTGCCAGCAGCCCCGTTCTTAGCTCCTACAATGAGCAGTTCTTC
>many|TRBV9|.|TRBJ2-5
CASSVAEGWLETQYF
TGTGCCAGCAGCGTAGCGGAGGGCTGGTTAGAGACCCAGTACTTC
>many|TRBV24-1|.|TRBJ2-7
CATSAASSYEQYF
TGTGCCACCAGTGCCGCAAGCTCCTACGAGCAGTACTTC
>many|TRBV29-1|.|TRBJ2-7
CSVEDGGADEQYF
TGCAGCGTTGAAGACGGCGGGGCTGACGAGCAGTACTTC
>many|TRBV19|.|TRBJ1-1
CASSATRGWDTEAFF
TGTGCCAGTAGTGCCACCCGTGGCTGGGACACTGAAGCTTTCTTT
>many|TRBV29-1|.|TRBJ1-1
CSVEELSGSEAFF
TGCAGCGTTGAAGAGTTGTCGGGGTCTGAAGCTTTCTTT
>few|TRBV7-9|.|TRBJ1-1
CALAHENTEAFF
TGTGCCCTCGCACATGAGAACACTGAAGCTTTCTTT
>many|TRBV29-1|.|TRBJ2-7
CSVVGSSYEQYF
TGCAGCGTTGTCGGCAGCTCCTACGAGCAGTACTTC
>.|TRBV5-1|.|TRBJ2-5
CASSFAETQYF
TGCGCCAGCAGCTTTGCAGAGACCCAGTACTTC
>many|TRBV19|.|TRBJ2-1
CASQRGQSYNEQFF
TGTGCCAGTCAACGGGGGCAGTCCTACAATGAGCAGTTCTTC
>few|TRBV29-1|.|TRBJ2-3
CSVIRSGHHTDTQYF
TGCAGCGTTATTCGGTCCGGGCACCACACAGATACGCAGTATTTT